These 20 T cell receptor beta chains share one sample of origin, sequenced in a study of T cell changes during pregnancy in multiple sclerosis. The assay was immunoSEQ multiplex PCR, and TCRdb's table has in-frame clones only and misses some. The sample records around 35,000 clones, about 92% being singletons. Specimen: PBMCs (not recorded whether the cells were cultured). These receptors all stem from a female donor with multiple sclerosis, enrolled in a pregnancy study.

The chain links TRBV28 to TRBJ1-2, with D possibly TRBD1 on 5 matching bases. There are 12 residues in the CDR3. V dropped 8 bases and J dropped 0 bases, with 7 bases sitting between them. Germline assignment: CDR1 MDHEN and CDR2 SYDVKM. The CDR3 sequence: CASGHSNYGYTF. The CDR3 region has the DNA TGTGCCAGCGGACACTCTAACTATGGCTACACCTTC.

This chain links TRBV25-1 with TRBJ1-4; no definite D call. The germline V and J ends were trimmed by 2 bases and 2 bases, with 9 bases remaining between them. CDR3 length: 15 residues. Germline assignment: CDR1 MGHDK and CDR2 SYGVNS. CDR3 DNA: TGTGCCAGCAGTGAACCGCGGACGACTAATGAAAAACTGTTTTTT. Residues: CASSEPRTTNEKLFF.

The genes are TRBV19 and TRBJ2-7; 15 bases align to TRBD2. This CDR3 contains 17 residues. With V trimmed by 3 bases and J by 2 bases, 5 bases remained unmatched. Per germline, CDR1 LNHDA and CDR2 SQIVND (reference sequence). The DNA of the CDR3 is TGTGCCAGTAGTATTACTGGACTAGCGGGAGGGGCCTACGAGCAGTACTTC. Its protein is CASSITGLAGGAYEQYF.

The chain has TRBV6-6 and TRBJ2-1; a possible D gene is TRBD2 (6 bases). The germline V gene encodes CDR1 MNHNY and CDR2 SVGAGI (reference sequence). This CDR3 is 13 amino acids long. The V gene lost 0 bases and the J gene lost 9 bases, with 9 bases spanning the gap. Here the CDR3 DNA reads TGTGCCAGCAGTTACTCCGGACTACCTGAGCAGTTCTTC. Its translation is CASSYSGLPEQFF.

The chain carries TRBV27 and TRBJ1-5; D ambiguous. Trimming stripped 5 bases from V and 2 bases from J, with 13 bases between. CDR1 and CDR2 from the germline V gene are MNHEY and SMNVEV (reference sequence). The CDR3 runs 15 residues. The DNA for the CDR3 is TGTGCCAGCAGTGCCCGCCCGGAGGGCAATCAGCCCCAGCATTTT. This gives the protein CASSARPEGNQPQHF.

The chain carries TRBV6-4 and TRBJ1-1; D is ambiguous. This CDR3 spans 15 amino acids. The ends were cut back, 0 bases at V and 1 base at J, with 9 bases in the middle. Germline CDR1 MRHNA, CDR2 SNTAGT. CDR3 loop: CASSDSIHRNTEAFF. Here the CDR3 DNA reads TGTGCCAGCAGTGACTCGATACACAGGAACACTGAAGCTTTCTTT.

V gene TRBV5-4 combines with J gene TRBJ2-1; TRBD2 matches at 9 bases. The J segment lost 0 bases and the V segment lost 5 bases, leaving 6 bases of the junction unmatched. CDR3 length: 16 amino acids. From germline, CDR1 is SGHNT and CDR2 YYREEE (reference sequence). The chain's CDR3 is CASREGAGGSYNEQFF. CDR3 DNA: TGTGCCAGCAGAGAGGGAGCGGGAGGCTCCTACAATGAGCAGTTCTTC.

The count of this clone is one. The V call is TRBV6-5, the J call TRBJ2-7; D unresolved. The germline V and J ends were trimmed by 2 bases and 3 bases, with 8 bases remaining between them. The CDR3 loop spans 13 amino acids. The germline V gene has CDR1 MNHEY and CDR2 SVGAGI. The CDR3 nucleotides read TGTGCCAGCAGTTACCGGCAGGACTACGAGCAGTACTTC. It translates to CASSYRQDYEQYF.

This clone has more than one count but fewer than ten. This chain links TRBV5-1 with TRBJ2-3, with unresolved D. V shed 0 bases and J shed 2 bases, with 4 bases lying between them. Per the germline V gene, CDR1 is SGHRS and CDR2 is YFSETQ. The CDR3 is made up of 13 amino acids. CDR3 bases: TGCGCCAGCAGCTTGGAGTTCACAGATACGCAGTATTTT. This sequence encodes CASSLEFTDTQYF.

The chain is built from TRBV6-5 and TRBJ1-4, with a possible D match to TRBD1 (6 bases). CDR1 and CDR2 from the germline V gene are MNHEY and SVGAGI. V shed 0 bases and J shed 5 bases, with 13 bases lying between them. This CDR3 region has 16 residues. The CDR3 loop reads CASSYSMNQGNEKLFF. CDR3 DNA sequence: TGTGCCAGCAGTTACTCGATGAACCAGGGGAATGAAAAACTGTTTTTT.

The chain carries TRBV28 and TRBJ2-1; D remains ambiguous. The CDR3 runs to 14 residues. Trimming took off 1 base at V and 5 bases at J, with 9 bases between the two ends. Germline-derived CDR1 and CDR2 are MDHEN and SYDVKM. The CDR3 reads CASSLLDFDNEQFF. DNA of the CDR3: TGTGCCAGCAGTTTATTAGATTTCGACAATGAGCAGTTCTTC.

The gene calls are TRBV14 and TRBJ2-7, with 12 bases identical to TRBD2. The CDR3 length is 20 residues. CDR1 is SGHDN and CDR2 is FVKESK in the germline V gene. V was pared by 1 base and J by 4 bases, with 17 bases of the junction left unmatched. CDR3 bases: TGTGCCAGCAGCCAAGTACTTCGACAAACACTAGCGGGAGGCCGGTACGAGCAGTACTTC. The encoded protein is CASSQVLRQTLAGGRYEQYF.

On this clone: At the DNA level, this CDR3 is encoded by other sequences in the same sample as well. The V gene is TRBV6-5, the J gene TRBJ1-1; D gene ambiguous. Trimming cost V 5 bases and J 4 bases, with 5 bases left between them. CDR3 size: 11 residues. Germline-derived CDR1 and CDR2 are MNHEY and SVGAGI. In nucleotides, the CDR3 is TGTGCCAGCAGTCGGGGCACTGAAGCTTTCTTT. Its translation: CASSRGTEAFF.

The rearrangement uses TRBV11-2 and TRBJ2-7; tentative D call: TRBD1 (6 bases). V was trimmed by 5 bases and J by 6 bases, leaving 14 bases between them. There are 13 residues in the CDR3. CDR1 is SGHAT and CDR2 is FQNNGV in the germline V gene. CDR3 sequence reads: CASSPDGGGEQYF. CDR3 nucleotide sequence: TGTGCCAGCAGCCCAGATGGGGGCGGCGAGCAGTACTTC.

V usage is TRBV7-8 and J usage is TRBJ1-3; D is unresolved. Trimming left V 3 bases short and J 7 bases short, with 10 bases between. This CDR3 has 13 residues. Germline V CDR1 and CDR2: SGHVS, FQNEAQ. CDR3 region: CASSFYSGNTIYF. In nucleotides, the CDR3 is TGTGCCAGCAGCTTCTACTCGGGGAACACCATATATTTT.

The V and J genes are TRBV30 and TRBJ1-1; D call uncertain. Germline lookup yields CDR1 GTSNPN and CDR2 SVGIG (reference sequence). Trimming left V 0 bases short and J 8 bases short, with 7 bases between. The CDR3 consists of 11 residues. CDR3 sequence reads: CAWSVGSEAFF. CDR3 in DNA: TGTGCCTGGAGTGTAGGGTCCGAAGCTTTCTTT.

The V and J genes are TRBV6-1 and TRBJ1-5, with D uncertain. Looked up from germline, CDR1 is MNHNS and CDR2 is SASEGT. CDR3 length: 12 residues. Trimming shortened V by 3 bases and J by 5 bases, and 5 bases separated the two germline ends. The DNA of the CDR3 is TGTGCCAGCAGTGAGAGGGATCAGCCCCAGCATTTT. It is translated as CASSERDQPQHF.

The chain couples TRBV5-1 to TRBJ2-2; D gene unclear. The CDR3 covers 15 residues. V gave up 0 bases and J gave up 5 bases, with 11 bases separating them. Germline CDR1 and CDR2: SGHRS and YFSETQ. CDR3 sequence (DNA): TGCGCCAGCAGCTTGGAGGTTGGTAGAACCGGGGAGCTGTTTTTT. Amino acids: CASSLEVGRTGELFF.

The chain combines TRBV7-9 with TRBJ2-3; 13 nucleotides align to TRBD2. Per the germline V gene, CDR1 is SEHNR and CDR2 is FQNEAQ (reference sequence). Trimming took 5 bases from V and 5 from J; bases not matched to a gene: 13. This CDR3 contains 18 residues. CDR3 DNA sequence: TGTGCCAGCAGCAAGGGACTAGCGGGAATCAGTTTAAGAGATACGCAGTATTTT. Translation gives CASSKGLAGISLRDTQYF.

This chain uses TRBV30 with TRBJ1-5; D possibly corresponds to TRBD1 (5 bases). V was shortened by 5 bases and J by 2 bases, with 19 bases between the two germline ends. The germline CDR1 and CDR2 sequences are GTSNPN and SVGIG (reference sequence). The CDR3 spans 16 residues. The CDR3 reads CAWPKLRQGGNQPQHF. CDR3 coding DNA: TGTGCCTGGCCAAAGCTACGGCAGGGTGGCAATCAGCCCCAGCATTTT.